The clone carrying this T cell receptor (beta chain) was found a few times. The antigen remains unidentified. Attachment of unique molecular identifiers to individual cDNA molecules was performed. TCRdb ran MiXCR on the 5' RACE reads and lists one entry per CDR3 protein. The sample records tens of thousands of distinct CDR3 sequences, roughly 12% being singletons. The sample belongs to a study of early T cells in non-severe SARS-CoV-2 infection. General study points: In VDJdb matching, anti-spike CD8 responses were favored while private and CD4 specificities went missing.

CDR1 and CDR2 from the germline V gene are MGHRA and YSYEKL. The CDR3 has 15 amino acids. V lost 0 bases and J lost 0, with 9 bases in between. The origin of this receptor is an adult who was a healthcare worker with PCR-confirmed SARS-CoV-2 infection or an uninfected control (not recorded which). The sequences come from whole blood, collected at baseline. The J gene is TRBJ2-7, the V gene TRBV4-1; D remains unclear. This CDR3 is CASSQESVSSYEQYF. CDR3 sequence (DNA): TGCGCCAGCAGCCAAGAGTCCGTTAGCTCCTACGAGCAGTACTTC.